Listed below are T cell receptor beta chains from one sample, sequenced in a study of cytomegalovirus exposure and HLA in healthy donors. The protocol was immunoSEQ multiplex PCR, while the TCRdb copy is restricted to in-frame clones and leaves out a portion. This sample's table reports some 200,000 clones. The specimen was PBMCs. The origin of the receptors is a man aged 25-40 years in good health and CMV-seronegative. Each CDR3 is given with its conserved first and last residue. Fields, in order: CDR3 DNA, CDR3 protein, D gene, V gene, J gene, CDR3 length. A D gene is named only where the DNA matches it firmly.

CDR3 DNA: TGTGCCAGCAGCCCGCCGGGACAGACAAACACCGGGGAGCTGTTTTTT
CDR3 protein: CASSPPGQTNTGELFF
D gene: TRBD1
V gene: TRBV4-2
J gene: TRBJ2-2
CDR3 length: 16

CDR3 DNA: TGCGCCAGCAGCCCGGACACGGGTAATGAAAAACTGTTTTTT
CDR3 protein: CASSPDTGNEKLFF
D gene: -
V gene: TRBV5-1
J gene: TRBJ1-4
CDR3 length: 14

CDR3 DNA: TGTGCTAGTGGTTTGCCCTCTTTAGCGGGGGGGCGGGAGACCCAGTACTTC
CDR3 protein: CASGLPSLAGGRETQYF
D gene: TRBD2
V gene: TRBV12-5
J gene: TRBJ2-5
CDR3 length: 17

CDR3 DNA: TGTGCCAGTAGTATATGGCTACTAGCGGGGACTGAGCAGTTCTTC
CDR3 protein: CASSIWLLAGTEQFF
D gene: TRBD2
V gene: TRBV19
J gene: TRBJ2-1
CDR3 length: 15

CDR3 DNA: TGTGCCAGCAGTGGGACAGGTCCCTACGAGCAGTACTTC
CDR3 protein: CASSGTGPYEQYF
D gene: TRBD1
V gene: TRBV2
J gene: TRBJ2-7
CDR3 length: 13

CDR3 DNA: TGTGCCAGTAGTATAGACACTTTCTATAATTCACCCCTCCACTTT
CDR3 protein: CASSIDTFYNSPLHF
D gene: -
V gene: TRBV19
J gene: TRBJ1-6
CDR3 length: 15

CDR3 DNA: TGTGCCAGCAGCCCTCGAGGGTCTGGGGCCAACGTCCTGACTTTC
CDR3 protein: CASSPRGSGANVLTF
D gene: -
V gene: TRBV13
J gene: TRBJ2-6
CDR3 length: 15

CDR3 DNA: TGTGCCAGCAGTGAACTCCGGGGGGCCCCCAATGAGCAGTTCTTC
CDR3 protein: CASSELRGAPNEQFF
D gene: -
V gene: TRBV2
J gene: TRBJ2-1
CDR3 length: 15

CDR3 DNA: TGTGCCAGCAGCTCCACAGGGGGCTACGGCAATCAGCCCCAGCATTTT
CDR3 protein: CASSSTGGYGNQPQHF
D gene: TRBD1
V gene: TRBV7-9
J gene: TRBJ1-5
CDR3 length: 16

CDR3 DNA: TGCGCCAGCAGCTTGGCCGGAGTAGACGGCGGCTACACCTTC
CDR3 protein: CASSLAGVDGGYTF
D gene: -
V gene: TRBV5-1
J gene: TRBJ1-2
CDR3 length: 14

CDR3 DNA: TGTGCCAGTAGTATACGGACAGGGACAAACACCATATATTTT
CDR3 protein: CASSIRTGTNTIYF
D gene: TRBD1
V gene: TRBV19
J gene: TRBJ1-3
CDR3 length: 14

CDR3 DNA: TGCAGCGTTGAAGATTCGGAGGAAGGCTACACCTTC
CDR3 protein: CSVEDSEEGYTF
D gene: -
V gene: TRBV29-1
J gene: TRBJ1-2
CDR3 length: 12